The text below deals with one TCR beta chain. The data originate from a study of blood T cell repertoires in COVID-19. Background on the study: Both acute and convalescent COVID-19 samples were obtained from the United States, Italy and Spain. The analysed material was cDNA or gDNA that came from T cells, B-cell-depleted T cells, or PBMCs.

Authors' data handling: Estimation of nucleated cell counts was performed using reference gene primer amplification. The method was immunoSEQ multiplex PCR; TCRdb's version includes in-frame clones alone and lacks a portion of them. That table gives V, J and clone size, and the DNA gave D and trimming. Among around 26,000 clones listed, 82% were seen once. Trimming at V came to 7 bases and at J to 6 bases, leaving 14 bases not matched to a gene. The CDR3 has 15 residues. Germline assignment: CDR1 LNHDA and CDR2 SQIVND (reference sequence). The receptor was isolated from a human donor in a cohort sampled during active COVID-19. The V call is TRBV19, the J call TRBJ2-7, with 8 bases identical to TRBD1. Input material: peripheral blood. In DNA form, the CDR3 reads TGTGCCAGTAAACCAGGACAGGGCCCACTTGCCGAGCAGTACTTC. It specifies CASKPGQGPLAEQYF.